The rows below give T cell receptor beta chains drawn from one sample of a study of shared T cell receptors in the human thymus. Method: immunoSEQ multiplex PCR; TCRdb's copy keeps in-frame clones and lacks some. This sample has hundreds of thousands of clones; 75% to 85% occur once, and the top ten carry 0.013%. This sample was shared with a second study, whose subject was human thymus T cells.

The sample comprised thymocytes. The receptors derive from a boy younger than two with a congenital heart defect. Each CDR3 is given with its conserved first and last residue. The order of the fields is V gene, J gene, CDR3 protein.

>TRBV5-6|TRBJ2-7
CASSLLRLAGGLEQYF
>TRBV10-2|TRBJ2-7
CASSEDAAGYYEQYF
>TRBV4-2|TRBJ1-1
CASSQDVEGQGGMNTEAFF
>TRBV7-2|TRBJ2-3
CASSSLAGEATDTQYF
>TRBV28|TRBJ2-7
CASSSGADHYEQYF
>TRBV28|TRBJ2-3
CASSRMRDTQYF
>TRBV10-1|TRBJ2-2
CASSPRGEKAGELFF
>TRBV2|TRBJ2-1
CASSRGINEQFF
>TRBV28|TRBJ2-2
CASSPYPLAGCTGELFF
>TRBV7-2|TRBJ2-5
CASSLTRDYQETQYF
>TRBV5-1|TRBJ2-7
CASSLGGRAFGEQYF
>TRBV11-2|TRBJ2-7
CASSRPSPTGEQYF
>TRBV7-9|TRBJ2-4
CASSLVQRELAKNIQYF
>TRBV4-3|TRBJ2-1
CASSQDLGLAGASYNEQFF
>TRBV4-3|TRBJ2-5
CASSQRSGWGAGETQYF
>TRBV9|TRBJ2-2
CASSEARGGELFF
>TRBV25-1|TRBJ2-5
CASSELVTQYF
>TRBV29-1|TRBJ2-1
CSALPTSGDRSSYNEQFF
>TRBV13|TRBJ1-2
CASSSSGTGSSDYGYTF
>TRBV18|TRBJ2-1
CASSPTRDRGISPHEQFF
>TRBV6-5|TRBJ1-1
CASSYEDGTEAFF
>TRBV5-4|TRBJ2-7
CASSLQAGTLGSYEQYF
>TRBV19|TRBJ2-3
CASTGTSEDTSTDTQYF
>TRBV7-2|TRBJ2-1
CASSFPRAGEQFF
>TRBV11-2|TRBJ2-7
CASSRARNLPYEQYF
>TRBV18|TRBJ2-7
CASSRLPSYEQYF
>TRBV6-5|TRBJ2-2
CASGTSDNGELFF
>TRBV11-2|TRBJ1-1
CASSQSGWSTEAFF